This T cell receptor beta chain was captured by sequencing in a study of shared clonotypes between healthy human individuals. Per the study methods: There were no quality scores in the junction-only immunoSEQ sequences, so filtering differed. Here immunoSEQ multiplex PCR was the method, and the copy in TCRdb shows in-frame clones only, minus some. That table gives V, J and clone size, and the DNA gave D and trimming. The sample records 2,100,000 or so clones, approximately 94% being singletons. Trimming took off 2 bases at V and 7 bases at J, with 14 bases between the two ends. Looked up from germline, CDR1 is MNHEY and CDR2 is SVGAGI. CDR3 length equals 15 residues.

The chain has TRBV6-5 and TRBJ1-4; D ambiguous. This TCR was recovered from a young man in good health. The material sequenced was naive CD4+ T cells sorted from blood. Subset of the sample: CD45RA+ positively selected. CDR3 sequence reads: CASSYSVGGGEKLFF. CDR3 bases: TGTGCCAGCAGTTACAGCGTAGGAGGAGGTGAAAAACTGTTTTTT.